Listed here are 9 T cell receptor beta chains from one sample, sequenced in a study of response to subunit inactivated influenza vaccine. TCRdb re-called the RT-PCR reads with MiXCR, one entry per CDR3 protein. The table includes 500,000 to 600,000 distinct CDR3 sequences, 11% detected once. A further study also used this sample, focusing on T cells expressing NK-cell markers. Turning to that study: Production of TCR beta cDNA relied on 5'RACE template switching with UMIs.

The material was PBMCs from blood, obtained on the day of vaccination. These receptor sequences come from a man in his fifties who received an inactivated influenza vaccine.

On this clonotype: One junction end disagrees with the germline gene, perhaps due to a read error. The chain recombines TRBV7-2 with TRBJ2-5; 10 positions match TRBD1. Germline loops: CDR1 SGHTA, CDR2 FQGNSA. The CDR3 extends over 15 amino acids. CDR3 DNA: TGTGCCAGCAGCCCGGGGACAGGGGTGGTGGAGACCCAGCACTTC. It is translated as CASSPGTGVVETQHF.

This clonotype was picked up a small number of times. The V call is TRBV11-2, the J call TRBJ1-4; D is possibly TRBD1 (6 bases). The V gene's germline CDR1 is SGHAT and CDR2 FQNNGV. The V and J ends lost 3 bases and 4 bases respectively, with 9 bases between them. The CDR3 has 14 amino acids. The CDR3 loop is CASSFSRGNEKLFF. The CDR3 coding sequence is TGTGCCAGCAGCTTTTCCAGGGGTAATGAAAAACTGTTTTTT.

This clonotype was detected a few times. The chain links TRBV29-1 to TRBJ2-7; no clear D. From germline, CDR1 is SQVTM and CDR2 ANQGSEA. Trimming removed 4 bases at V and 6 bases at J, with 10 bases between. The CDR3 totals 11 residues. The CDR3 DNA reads TGCAGCGTTGCCGTTTCTCTCGAGCAGTACTTC. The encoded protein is CSVAVSLEQYF.

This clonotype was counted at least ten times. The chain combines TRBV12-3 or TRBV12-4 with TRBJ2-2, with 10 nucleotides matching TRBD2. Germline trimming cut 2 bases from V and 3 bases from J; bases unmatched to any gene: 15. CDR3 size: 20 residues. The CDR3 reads CASSLRPRFLAGVYTGELFF. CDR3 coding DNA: TGTGCCAGCAGTTTAAGGCCGAGATTCCTAGCGGGAGTGTACACCGGGGAGCTGTTTTTT.

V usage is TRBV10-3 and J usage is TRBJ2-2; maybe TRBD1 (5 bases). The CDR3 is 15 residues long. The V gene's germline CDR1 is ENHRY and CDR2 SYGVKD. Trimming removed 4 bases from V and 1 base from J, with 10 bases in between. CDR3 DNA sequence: TGTGCCATCAGTGTAGAGCAGGGGAACACCGGGGAGCTGTTTTTT. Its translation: CAISVEQGNTGELFF.

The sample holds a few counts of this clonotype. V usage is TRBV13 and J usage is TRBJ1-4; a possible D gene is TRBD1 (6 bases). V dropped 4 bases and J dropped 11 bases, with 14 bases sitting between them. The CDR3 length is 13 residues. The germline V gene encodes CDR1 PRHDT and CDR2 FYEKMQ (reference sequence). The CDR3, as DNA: TGTGCCAGCAGCTCCACAGGGTCCGAGAAACTGTTTTTT. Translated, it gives CASSSTGSEKLFF.

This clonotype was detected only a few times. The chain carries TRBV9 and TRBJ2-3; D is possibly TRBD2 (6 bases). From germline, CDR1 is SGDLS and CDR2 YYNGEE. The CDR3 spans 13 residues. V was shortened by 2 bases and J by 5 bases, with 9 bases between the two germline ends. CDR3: CASSVLGGDTQYF. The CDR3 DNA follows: TGTGCCAGCAGCGTTCTGGGAGGAGATACGCAGTATTTT. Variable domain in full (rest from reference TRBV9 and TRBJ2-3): DSGVTQTPKHLITATGQRVTLRCSPRSGDLSVYWYQQSLDQGLQFLIQYYNGEERAKGNILERFSAQQFPDLHSELNLSSLELGDSALYFCASSVLGGDTQYFGPGTRLTVL.

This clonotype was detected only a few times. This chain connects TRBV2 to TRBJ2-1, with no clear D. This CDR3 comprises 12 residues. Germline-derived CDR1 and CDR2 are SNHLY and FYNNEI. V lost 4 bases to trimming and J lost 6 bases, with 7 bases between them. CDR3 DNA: TGTGCCAGCAGTGGGGAACCCAATGAGCAGTTCTTC. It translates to CASSGEPNEQFF.

The DNA of the CDR3 is TGTGCCAGCAGCTCTAACCTAGCGGGAGGTAACGAGCAGTACTTC. It encodes CASSSNLAGGNEQYF. The V and J genes are TRBV7-6 and TRBJ2-7; 11 bases map to TRBD2. The CDR3 length is 15 residues. Germline V gene lookup returns CDR1 SGHVS and CDR2 FNYEAQ. V gave up 4 bases and J gave up 5 bases; unmatched junction bases: 7. Full variable domain (remainder filled in from reference TRBV7-6 and TRBJ2-7): GAGVSQSPRYKVTKRGQDVALRCDPISGHVSLYWYRQALGQGPEFLTYFNYEAQQDKSGLPNDRFSAERPEGSISTLTIQRTEQRDSAMYRCASSSNLAGGNEQYFGPGTRLTVT.